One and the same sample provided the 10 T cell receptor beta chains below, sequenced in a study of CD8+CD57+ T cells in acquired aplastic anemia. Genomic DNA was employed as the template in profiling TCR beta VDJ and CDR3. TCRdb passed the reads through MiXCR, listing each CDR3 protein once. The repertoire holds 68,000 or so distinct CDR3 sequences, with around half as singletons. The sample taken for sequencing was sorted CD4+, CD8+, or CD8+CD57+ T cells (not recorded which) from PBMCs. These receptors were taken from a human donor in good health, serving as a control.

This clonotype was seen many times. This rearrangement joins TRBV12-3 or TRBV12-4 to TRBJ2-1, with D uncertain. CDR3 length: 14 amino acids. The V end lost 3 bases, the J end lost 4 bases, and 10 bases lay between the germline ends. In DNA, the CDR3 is TGTGCCAGCAGTTTTACGGAGAGGTACAATGAGCAGTTCTTC. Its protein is CASSFTERYNEQFF.

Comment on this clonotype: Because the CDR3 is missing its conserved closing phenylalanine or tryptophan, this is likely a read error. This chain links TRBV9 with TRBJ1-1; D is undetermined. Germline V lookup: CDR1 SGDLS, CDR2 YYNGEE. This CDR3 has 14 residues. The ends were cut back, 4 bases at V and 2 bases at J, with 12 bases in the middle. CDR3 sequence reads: CASSLAAGNTEAFL. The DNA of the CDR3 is TGTGCCAGCAGCTTGGCTGCGGGCAACACTGAAGCTTTCCTT.

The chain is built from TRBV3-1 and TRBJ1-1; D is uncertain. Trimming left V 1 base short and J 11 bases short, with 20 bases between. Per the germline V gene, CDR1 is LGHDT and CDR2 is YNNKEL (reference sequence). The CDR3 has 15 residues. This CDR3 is CASSQVEGIHLPAFF. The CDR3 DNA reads TGTGCCAGCAGCCAAGTCGAAGGAATACACCTCCCGGCTTTCTTT.

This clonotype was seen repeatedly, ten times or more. CDR3 sequence reads: CASSISGVPGTEAFF. CDR3 nucleotides: TGTGCCAGTAGTATCTCGGGGGTTCCCGGCACTGAAGCTTTCTTT. The chain employs TRBV19 and TRBJ1-1, with D maybe TRBD1 (5 bases). The germline gives CDR1 LNHDA, CDR2 SQIVND (reference sequence). The CDR3 has 15 residues. Trimming pared 3 bases from V and 4 bases from J, leaving 15 bases between.

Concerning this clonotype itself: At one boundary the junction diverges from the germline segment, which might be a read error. The CDR3 protein is CAISENRGMNTEAFF. As DNA, the CDR3 is TGTGCCATCAGTGAGAATCGGGGCATGAACACTGAAGCCTTCTTT. The chain uses TRBV10-3 and TRBJ1-1; D may be TRBD1 (5 bases). The CDR3 runs to 15 residues. Germline assignment: CDR1 ENHRY and CDR2 SYGVKD.

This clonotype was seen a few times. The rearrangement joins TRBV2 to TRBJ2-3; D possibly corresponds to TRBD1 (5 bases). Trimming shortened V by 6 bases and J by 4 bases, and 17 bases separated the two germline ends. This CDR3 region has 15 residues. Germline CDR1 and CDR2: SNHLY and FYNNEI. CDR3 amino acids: CASRATAGKADTQYF. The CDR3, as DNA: TGTGCCAGCAGGGCTACGGCAGGGAAGGCAGATACGCAGTATTTT. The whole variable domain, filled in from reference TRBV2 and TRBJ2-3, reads EPEVTQTPSHQVTQMGQEVILRCVPISNHLYFYWYRQILGQKVEFLVSFYNNEISEKSEIFDDQFSVERPDGSNFTLKIRSTKLEDSAMYFCASRATAGKADTQYFGPGTRLTVL.

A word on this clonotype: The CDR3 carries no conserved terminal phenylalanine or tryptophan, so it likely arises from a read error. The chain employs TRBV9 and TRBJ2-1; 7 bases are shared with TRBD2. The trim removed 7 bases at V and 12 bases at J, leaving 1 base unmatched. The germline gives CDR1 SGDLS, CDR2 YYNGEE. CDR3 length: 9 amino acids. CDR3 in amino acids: CASGLGQFL. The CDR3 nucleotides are TGTGCCAGCGGACTAGGGCAGTTCCTC.

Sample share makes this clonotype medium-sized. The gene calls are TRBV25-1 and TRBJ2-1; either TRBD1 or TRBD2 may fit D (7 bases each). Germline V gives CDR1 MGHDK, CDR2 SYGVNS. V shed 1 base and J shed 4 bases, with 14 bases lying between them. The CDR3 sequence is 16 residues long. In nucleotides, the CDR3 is TGTGCCAGCAGTGAATCGGGGAGGGGGCCTTACAATGAGCAGTTCTTC. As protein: CASSESGRGPYNEQFF.

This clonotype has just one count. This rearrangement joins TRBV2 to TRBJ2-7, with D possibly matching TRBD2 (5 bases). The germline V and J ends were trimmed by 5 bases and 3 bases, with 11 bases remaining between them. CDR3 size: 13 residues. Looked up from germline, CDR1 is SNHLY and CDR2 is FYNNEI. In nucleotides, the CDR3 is TGTGCCAGCAGTTTAGAGGGAAACTACGAGCAGTACTTC. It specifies CASSLEGNYEQYF.

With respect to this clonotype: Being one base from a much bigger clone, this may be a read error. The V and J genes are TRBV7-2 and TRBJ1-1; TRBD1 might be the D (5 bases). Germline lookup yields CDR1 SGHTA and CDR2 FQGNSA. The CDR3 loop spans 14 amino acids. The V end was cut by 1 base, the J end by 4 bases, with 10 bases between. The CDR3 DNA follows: TGTGCCAGCAGCTTAGGGGGCGAAGGCACTGAAGCTTTCTTT. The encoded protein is CASSLGGEGTEAFF. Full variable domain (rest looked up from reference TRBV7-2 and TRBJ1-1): GAGVSQSPSNKVTEKGKDVELRCDPISGHTALYWYRQSLGQGLEFLIYFQGNSAPDKSGLPSDRFSAERTGGSVSTLTIQRTQQEDSAVYLCASSLGGEGTEAFFGQGTRLTVV.